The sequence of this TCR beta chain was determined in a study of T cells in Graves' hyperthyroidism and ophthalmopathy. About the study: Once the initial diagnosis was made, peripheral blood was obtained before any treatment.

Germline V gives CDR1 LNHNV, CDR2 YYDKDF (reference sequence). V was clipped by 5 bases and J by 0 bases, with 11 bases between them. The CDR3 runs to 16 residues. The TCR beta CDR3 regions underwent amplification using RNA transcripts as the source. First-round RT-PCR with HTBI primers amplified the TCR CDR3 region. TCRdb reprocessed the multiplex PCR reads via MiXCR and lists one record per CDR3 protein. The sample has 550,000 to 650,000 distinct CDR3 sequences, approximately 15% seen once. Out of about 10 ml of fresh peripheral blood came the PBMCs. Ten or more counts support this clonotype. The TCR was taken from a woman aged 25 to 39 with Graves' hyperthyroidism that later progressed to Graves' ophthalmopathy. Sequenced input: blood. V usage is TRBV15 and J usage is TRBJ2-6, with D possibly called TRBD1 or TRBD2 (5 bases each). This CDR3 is CATSPGTDSGANVLTF. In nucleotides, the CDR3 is TGTGCCACCAGCCCCGGGACGGACTCTGGGGCCAACGTCCTGACTTTC.